The 19 T cell receptor beta chains listed next were all sequenced from one sample in a study of blood T cell repertoires in COVID-19. This table comes from immunoSEQ multiplex PCR, and its TCRdb copy is limited to in-frame clones, with some not included. The repertoire holds about 150,000 clones, with 81% as singletons. The material sequenced was peripheral blood. The origin of the receptors is a human donor with acute or convalescent COVID-19. The donor label of this sample is uncertain.

V gene TRBV6-5 combines with J gene TRBJ1-2; perhaps TRBD1 as D (5 bases). The CDR3 length is 15 residues. V dropped 7 bases and J dropped 0 bases, with 15 bases sitting between them. Germline loops: CDR1 MNHEY, CDR2 SVGAGI. CDR3 region: CASNPGRGANYGYTF. The CDR3 DNA reads TGTGCCAGCAACCCTGGGAGGGGCGCTAACTATGGCTACACCTTC.

The rearrangement links TRBV19 to TRBJ2-3, with D unclear. Germline V lookup: CDR1 LNHDA, CDR2 SQIVND (reference sequence). The V and J ends lost 4 bases and 2 bases respectively, with 13 bases between them. The CDR3 sequence is 15 residues long. This chain's CDR3 is CASSTRLSHTDTQYF. Written as DNA, the CDR3 is TGTGCCAGTAGTACGAGGCTTTCTCACACAGATACGCAGTATTTT.

The gene calls are TRBV28 and TRBJ2-1; the match to TRBD1 covers 8 bases. The CDR3 runs 14 residues. V shed 4 bases, J shed 7 bases, and the junction held 6 bases outside the gene matches. Germline assignment: CDR1 MDHEN and CDR2 SYDVKM. The CDR3 reads CASSSDRAGNEQFF. The CDR3 DNA follows: TGTGCCAGCAGTTCGGACAGGGCGGGGAATGAGCAGTTCTTC.

V and J are TRBV5-1 and TRBJ1-1; possible D gene TRBD1, 5 bases. V was pared by 3 bases and J by 0 bases, with 9 bases between. This CDR3 region has 14 residues. CDR1 and CDR2 (germline): SGHRS, YFSETQ. The CDR3 spells CASSWEGMNTEAFF. The CDR3 DNA sequence: TGCGCCAGCAGCTGGGAGGGGATGAACACTGAAGCTTTCTTT. The full variable domain, rest sourced from reference TRBV5-1 and TRBJ1-1, is KAGVTQTPRYLIKTRGQQVTLSCSPISGHRSVSWYQQTPGQGLQFLFEYFSETQRNKGNFPGRFSGRQFSNSRSEMNVSTLELGDSALYLCASSWEGMNTEAFFGQGTRLTVV.

The chain has TRBV19 and TRBJ1-6; D is uncertain. Trimming removed 3 bases from V and 4 bases from J, with 10 bases in between. The CDR3 is made up of 15 amino acids. Germline V gene lookup returns CDR1 LNHDA and CDR2 SQIVND (reference sequence). As DNA, the CDR3 is TGTGCCAGTAGTATCCTCCCGGGTTATAATTCACCCCTCCACTTT. As protein: CASSILPGYNSPLHF. The variable domain in full, with the rest retrieved from reference TRBV19 and TRBJ1-6, is DGGITQSPKYLFRKEGQNVTLSCEQNLNHDAMYWYRQDPGQGLRLIYYSQIVNDFQKGDIAEGYSVSREKKESFPLTVTSAQKNPTAFYLCASSILPGYNSPLHFGNGTRLTVT.

This chain joins TRBV12-3 or TRBV12-4 and TRBJ2-7; D unclear. The CDR3 consists of 13 residues. Trimming cost V 5 bases and J 5 bases, with 13 bases left between them. CDR3 DNA sequence: TGTGCCAGCAGTCGACGGGTCCAGAACGAGCAGTACTTC. This sequence encodes CASSRRVQNEQYF.

In its sample, this clone was seen once. This sequence joins TRBV9 and TRBJ1-3; D possibly corresponds to TRBD1 (6 bases). This CDR3 is 13 amino acids long. Germline CDR1 is SGDLS and CDR2 is YYNGEE. V lost 5 bases, J lost 3 bases, and 9 bases lay in between. As DNA, the CDR3 is TGTGCCAGCAGTCACAGGGTTGGAAACACCATATATTTT. This translates into CASSHRVGNTIYF.

This chain connects TRBV5-1 to TRBJ2-7, with 7 bases aligning to TRBD1. V lost 0 bases, J lost 4 bases, and 4 bases stayed unmatched. Germline V gene sequence: CDR1 SGHRS, CDR2 YFSETQ. The CDR3 sequence is 14 residues long. The CDR3 DNA reads as TGCGCCAGCAGCTTGGTAGGGGGCGGGTACGAGCAGTACTTC. This encodes CASSLVGGGYEQYF. Together with reference TRBV5-1 and TRBJ2-7, the CDR3 gives the full variable domain: KAGVTQTPRYLIKTRGQQVTLSCSPISGHRSVSWYQQTPGQGLQFLFEYFSETQRNKGNFPGRFSGRQFSNSRSEMNVSTLELGDSALYLCASSLVGGGYEQYFGPGTRLTVT.

The chain is built from TRBV15 and TRBJ2-1; the match to TRBD1 covers 7 bases. The CDR3 totals 17 residues. Losses at the gene ends were 6 bases for V and 7 bases for J; bases not matched to a gene: 18. From germline, CDR1 is LNHNV and CDR2 YYDKDF (reference sequence). Here the CDR3 DNA reads TGTGCCACCAGGAGTGAGAGGAACAGGGGCCCCTGGAATGAGCAGTTCTTC. Residues: CATRSERNRGPWNEQFF. The variable domain in full, with the rest retrieved from reference TRBV15 and TRBJ2-1, is DAMVIQNPRYQVTQFGKPVTLSCSQTLNHNVMYWYQQKSSQAPKLLFHYYDKDFNNEADTPDNFQSRRPNTSFCFLDIRSPGLGDTAMYLCATRSERNRGPWNEQFFGPGTRLTVL.

The V gene is TRBV6-1, the J gene TRBJ1-5; D might be TRBD1 (6 bases). The CDR3 sequence is 13 residues long. Between the trimmed V and J ends, which lost 1 base and 7 bases, there was a span of 8 bases. CDR1 and CDR2 (germline): MNHNS, SASEGT. The CDR3 sequence is CASSEGGRQPQHF. The CDR3 bases are TGTGCCAGCAGTGAAGGGGGGCGGCAGCCCCAGCATTTT.

The V and J genes are TRBV9 and TRBJ1-5, with 10 bases identical to TRBD1. CDR3 length: 15 amino acids. Germline CDR1 is SGDLS and CDR2 is YYNGEE. V gave up 4 bases and J gave up 1 base; unmatched junction bases: 2. CDR3 amino acids: CASSLGQGSNQPQHF. CDR3 DNA sequence: TGTGCCAGCAGCTTGGGACAGGGGAGCAATCAGCCCCAGCATTTT.

This clone was seen only a few times. The junction and the germline gene differ at one end; a read error may be behind it. V gene TRBV7-7 combines with J gene TRBJ2-1; TRBD1 matches at 10 bases. Germline values: CDR1 SSHAT, CDR2 FNYEAQ (reference sequence). The CDR3 runs 15 residues. CDR3 region: CASSPTDRGANEQFF. The CDR3 DNA reads as TGTGCTAGCAGCCCTACGGACAGGGGGGCAAATGAGCAGTTCTTC.

This rearrangement joins TRBV19 to TRBJ1-3; 8 bases agree with TRBD1. Trimming cost V 3 bases and J 2 bases; bases outside gene matches: 3. There are 15 residues in the CDR3. Germline CDR1 and CDR2: LNHDA and SQIVND (reference sequence). The CDR3 DNA is TGTGCCAGTAGTATCCTGGACAGGGCTGGAAACACCATATATTTT. Residues: CASSILDRAGNTIYF.

The CDR3: CASSRGVAVNTEAFF. CDR3 nucleotide sequence: TGCGCCAGCAGCCGGGGGGTAGCAGTGAACACTGAAGCTTTCTTT. The chain combines TRBV5-1 with TRBJ1-1; TRBD1 is a possible D gene (5 bases). Germline V gene sequence: CDR1 SGHRS, CDR2 YFSETQ. The CDR3 runs to 15 residues. The ends were cut back, 4 bases at V and 0 bases at J, with 13 bases in the middle.

This chain uses TRBV3-1 (or the pseudogene TRBV3-2) with TRBJ1-1; unclear D gene. The CDR3 has 16 amino acids. CDR1 is LGHDT and CDR2 is YNNKEL in the germline V gene (reference sequence). V lost 1 base, J lost 3 bases, and 15 bases lay in between. The CDR3 protein is CASSQGADGRYTEAFF. The CDR3 DNA is TGTGCCAGCAGCCAAGGTGCGGACGGGAGGTACACTGAAGCTTTCTTT.

This chain uses TRBV11-3 with TRBJ2-1; D perhaps matches TRBD2 (6 bases). Trimming removed 5 bases from V and 12 bases from J, with 14 bases in between. Germline assignment: CDR1 SGHNT and CDR2 YENEEA. This CDR3 is built from 12 residues. CDR3 protein: CASSVTGGSQFF. The CDR3 DNA reads as TGTGCCAGCAGCGTTACCGGGGGATCGCAGTTCTTC.

There are a few counts of this clone. V gene TRBV19 combines with J gene TRBJ1-5; maybe TRBD1 (5 bases). The CDR3 is 14 amino acids. CDR1 and CDR2 from the germline V gene are LNHDA and SQIVND (reference sequence). The V and J ends lost 7 bases and 7 bases respectively, with 17 bases between them. CDR3 amino acids: CASTNPQGYQPQHF. The CDR3 coding sequence is TGTGCCAGTACCAACCCTCAGGGTTACCAGCCCCAGCATTTT.

The chain uses TRBV6-5 and TRBJ1-2; D gene unclear. Germline CDR1 is MNHEY and CDR2 is SVGAGI. V was trimmed by 4 bases and J by 3 bases, leaving 12 bases between them. The CDR3 is 14 residues long. The CDR3 spells CASSSQTTYYGYTF. CDR3 DNA sequence: TGTGCCAGCAGTTCCCAGACAACATACTATGGCTACACCTTC.

V usage is TRBV4-1 and J usage is TRBJ1-6; no reliable D call. Germline V lookup: CDR1 MGHRA, CDR2 YSYEKL. The CDR3 contains 15 residues. V was trimmed by 1 base and J by 10 bases, leaving 14 bases between them. The CDR3: CASSQAVRAGSPLHF. The CDR3 DNA follows: TGCGCCAGCAGCCAAGCTGTAAGGGCGGGATCACCCCTCCACTTT.